The next 14 T cell receptor beta chains were all read from a single sample in a study of blood T cells in healthy people across ages. A sample-barcoded 5' primer and a J-beta primer mix were used in a second PCR of roughly 6 to 11 cycles. In TCRdb, the 5' RACE reads were re-called with MiXCR into one record per CDR3 protein. The data contain around 2 million distinct CDR3 sequences, about 39% of them seen just once; the ten biggest clones take up under 30%. Input material: blood. The receptors come from a human donor in good health.

The chain combines TRBV6-1 with TRBJ1-1; D call uncertain. V was shortened by 0 bases and J by 13 bases, with 0 bases between the two germline ends. The CDR3 length is 8 residues. CDR1 is MNHNS and CDR2 is SASEGT in the germline V gene. For the CDR3, the DNA is TGTGCCAGCAGTGAAGCTTTCTTT. It encodes CASSEAFF.

For this clonotype: This sequence may be a read error, since a much larger clone differs from it by one base. The chain employs TRBV29-1 and TRBJ2-7; D tentatively fits TRBD1 or TRBD2 (5 bases each). The DNA end is a closer match to TRBJ2-5, so the J assignment may be wrong. CDR1 is SQVTM, CDR2 ANQGSEA, per germline. The CDR3 has 14 residues. Here the CDR3 DNA reads TGCAGCACCCGGGACCCCAGACGAGAAAAGACCCAGTACTTC. Protein sequence: CSTRDPRREKTQYF.

The sample holds a few counts of this clonotype. The V gene is TRBV9, the J gene TRBJ1-3; D not certain. CDR1 and CDR2 from the germline V gene are SGDLS and YYNGEE. V was shortened by 2 bases and J by 4 bases, with 10 bases between the two germline ends. This CDR3 is 14 amino acids long. CDR3 residues: CASSVTVGGNTIYF. The CDR3 DNA sequence: TGTGCCAGCAGCGTGACTGTCGGGGGAAACACCATATATTTT.

V and J are TRBV20-1 and TRBJ2-7; the match to TRBD2 covers 10 bases. The junction had 10 bases not matched to a gene; V was cut back by 6 bases and J by 5 bases. The CDR3 spans 14 residues. Per germline, CDR1 DFQATT and CDR2 SNEGSKA (reference sequence). Written as DNA, the CDR3 is TGCAGTGCCAGAAGTGGTAGCGGGGGGAACGAGCAGTACTTC. Translated, it gives CSARSGSGGNEQYF.

The chain links TRBV27 to TRBJ1-5, with 7 bases fitting TRBD1. With 6 bases clipped from V and 2 bases from J, the junction kept 13 bases outside the gene matches. CDR1 and CDR2 from the germline V gene are MNHEY and SMNVEV (reference sequence). This CDR3 spans 17 amino acids. The CDR3 DNA reads as TGTGCCAGCAGCCCGCAGGACAGGTGGTATGGCAATCAGCCCCAGCATTTT. Protein sequence: CASSPQDRWYGNQPQHF.

This clonotype was seen at least ten times. This chain links TRBV12-3 or TRBV12-4 with TRBJ2-5; 8 bases are shared with TRBD1. J gave up 5 bases and V 5 bases, and 4 bases lay outside the gene matches. The CDR3 runs 13 residues. As DNA, the CDR3 is TGTGCCAGCAGTCTTCGACAGGGGGAGACCCAGTACTTC. As protein: CASSLRQGETQYF.

The chain uses TRBV7-2 and TRBJ2-3; a weak D match, TRBD2 (6 bases). With 3 bases removed from V and 2 bases from J, the gap between germline ends came to 15 bases. The CDR3 covers 16 residues. Germline V gives CDR1 SGHTA, CDR2 FQGNSA. CDR3 nucleotide sequence: TGTGCCAGCAGCTTGGGTCTGGGGGGAGTCACAGATACGCAGTATTTT. It codes for CASSLGLGGVTDTQYF. The full variable domain, in which reference TRBV7-2 and TRBJ2-3 provide the parts outside the CDR3, is GAGVSQSPSNKVTEKGKDVELRCDPISGHTALYWYRQSLGQGLEFLIYFQGNSAPDKSGLPSDRFSAERTGGSVSTLTIQRTQQEDSAVYLCASSLGLGGVTDTQYFGPGTRLTVL.

This clonotype came up a few times. The genes are TRBV12-3 or TRBV12-4 and TRBJ2-7; no definite D call. V was cut by 4 bases and J by 3 bases, with 7 bases left in between. The CDR3 loop spans 12 amino acids. DNA for the CDR3: TGTGCCAGCAGTTATTTTATCTACGAGCAGTACTTC. Translation: CASSYFIYEQYF.

The rearrangement uses TRBV5-1 and TRBJ2-1; perhaps TRBD1 as D (6 bases). With 4 bases removed from V and 3 bases from J, the gap between germline ends came to 17 bases. Germline V CDR1 and CDR2: SGHRS, YFSETQ. The CDR3 contains 16 residues. The CDR3 coding sequence is TGCGCCAGCAGCCCCTCGGACAGCCCATACTACAATGAGCAGTTCTTC. It encodes CASSPSDSPYYNEQFF.

For this clonotype: Compared with germline, one end of the junction differs, possibly owing to a read error. The chain couples TRBV29-1 to TRBJ2-1; 8 positions match TRBD1. CDR1 is SQVTM, CDR2 ANQGSEA, per germline. CDR3 length: 13 amino acids. CDR3 sequence: CSVESRDRQPGIF. Written as DNA, the CDR3 is TGCAGCGTTGAGAGCCGGGACAGGCAACCCGGGATCTTC.

This clonotype was seen more than once but under ten times. The J gene is TRBJ2-4, the V gene TRBV5-5; TRBD2 matches 9 bases. CDR1 and CDR2 from the germline V gene are SGHKS and YYEKEE (reference sequence). CDR3 size: 14 residues. V lost 4 bases, J lost 3 bases, and 2 bases stayed unmatched. The CDR3 region has the DNA TGTGCCAGCAGCCGGCGGGAGGGCAAAAACATTCAGTACTTC. Residues: CASSRREGKNIQYF.

The genes are TRBV4-2 and TRBJ2-3; 8 bases agree with TRBD2. Trimming cost V 0 bases and J 7 bases; bases outside gene matches: 3. CDR3 length: 14 residues. Germline values: CDR1 LGHNA, CDR2 YNFKEQ. The CDR3: CASSQEGTSYTQYF. The DNA of the CDR3 is TGTGCCAGCAGCCAAGAAGGGACTAGTTATACGCAGTATTTT.

This clonotype has a handful of counts. V and J are TRBV29-1 and TRBJ2-5, with unresolved D. Germline V gene lookup returns CDR1 SQVTM and CDR2 ANQGSEA. The germline V and J ends were trimmed by 5 bases and 4 bases, with 17 bases remaining between them. CDR3 size: 14 residues. CDR3 nucleotide sequence: TGCAGCGTTCGATTCCCCAGCAGGCTAGAGACCCAGTACTTC. Its translation: CSVRFPSRLETQYF.

This sequence joins TRBV12-3 or TRBV12-4 and TRBJ1-1; D is possibly TRBD1 (5 bases). The germline V and J ends were trimmed by 2 bases and 5 bases, with 12 bases remaining between them. There are 14 residues in the CDR3. CDR3 amino acids: CASSLHQGVTEAFF. The CDR3 DNA reads TGTGCCAGCAGTTTACATCAGGGAGTGACTGAAGCTTTCTTT.